This passage covers 9 T cell receptor beta chains from one sample sequenced in a study of blood T cell repertoires in COVID-19. The protocol was immunoSEQ multiplex PCR, while the TCRdb copy is restricted to in-frame clones and leaves out a portion. This table has about 250,000 clones, around 86% appearing once. Sequenced material: PBMCs or T cells enriched from blood (not recorded which). The receptors shown here come from a woman between 50 and 59 years old who had recovered from COVID-19.

This clone was detected a few times. CDR3 DNA: TGTGCCAGCAGCTTTGATCTAGCGGGAGACAATGAGCAGTTCTTC. Amino acid sequence: CASSFDLAGDNEQFF. V gene TRBV7-9 combines with J gene TRBJ2-1; 10 bases map to TRBD2. CDR1 SEHNR and CDR2 FQNEAQ come from the germline V gene (reference sequence). Trimming removed 3 bases from V and 5 bases from J; junction bases left unmatched: 4. CDR3 size: 15 residues.

The V gene is TRBV27, the J gene TRBJ1-5; D is unresolved. The CDR3 consists of 13 residues. The V and J ends lost 4 bases and 5 bases respectively, with 9 bases between them. Germline V gives CDR1 MNHEY, CDR2 SMNVEV (reference sequence). The CDR3 sequence: CASSWRADQPQHF. The CDR3 DNA sequence: TGTGCCAGCAGTTGGAGGGCCGATCAGCCCCAGCATTTT.

This rearrangement joins TRBV5-1 to TRBJ2-7; the match to TRBD1 covers 9 bases. CDR3 size: 16 residues. CDR1 and CDR2 from the germline V gene are SGHRS and YFSETQ. J lost 1 base, V lost 2 bases, and 7 bases had no gene match. CDR3: CASSFSSGTGSYEQYF. CDR3 nucleotide sequence: TGCGCCAGCAGCTTTTCGTCCGGGACAGGGTCCTACGAGCAGTACTTC. Supplemented by reference TRBV5-1 and TRBJ2-7, the full variable domain reads KAGVTQTPRYLIKTRGQQVTLSCSPISGHRSVSWYQQTPGQGLQFLFEYFSETQRNKGNFPGRFSGRQFSNSRSEMNVSTLELGDSALYLCASSFSSGTGSYEQYFGPGTRLTVT.

The V gene is TRBV4-2, the J gene TRBJ1-6; unclear D gene. This CDR3 has 19 residues. Per the germline V gene, CDR1 is LGHNA and CDR2 is YNFKEQ. Trimming removed 0 bases from V and 0 bases from J, with 15 bases in between. In nucleotides, the CDR3 is TGTGCCAGCAGCCAAGATCTCGGAACAGCAAGCTCCTATAATTCACCCCTCCACTTT. Its translation: CASSQDLGTASSYNSPLHF.

The chain uses TRBV20-1 and TRBJ1-1; D is undetermined. In germline, CDR1 is DFQATT, CDR2 SNEGSKA (reference sequence). The CDR3 contains 12 residues. V was pared by 3 bases and J by 10 bases, with 15 bases between. Here the CDR3 reads CSASELSTGAFF. The DNA for the CDR3 is TGCAGTGCTAGTGAACTATCCACGGGAGCTTTCTTT.

This chain links TRBV30 with TRBJ2-1; 7 bases are a match to TRBD2. V lost 1 base to trimming and J lost 5 bases; unmatched junction nucleotides: 11. Per the germline V gene, CDR1 is GTSNPN and CDR2 is SVGIG (reference sequence). The CDR3 totals 16 residues. CDR3 in amino acids: CAWSGKLAAQNNEQFF. DNA of the CDR3: TGTGCCTGGAGTGGAAAGCTAGCGGCCCAAAACAATGAGCAGTTCTTC.

A few counts support this clone. The chain combines TRBV6-5 with TRBJ1-1; D may be TRBD1 (6 bases). Trimming stripped 0 bases from V and 7 bases from J, with 15 bases between. The CDR3 is 15 amino acids. Germline CDR1 is MNHEY and CDR2 is SVGAGI. CDR3 in amino acids: CASSYSISGVGEAFF. CDR3 sequence (DNA): TGTGCCAGCAGTTACTCGATTTCAGGGGTGGGTGAAGCTTTCTTT.

The gene calls are TRBV19 and TRBJ1-2; D unclear. Trimming took off 4 bases at V and 2 bases at J, with 11 bases between the two ends. Germline lookup yields CDR1 LNHDA and CDR2 SQIVND (reference sequence). The CDR3 totals 14 residues. CDR3 protein: CASSRPGDNYGYTF. In nucleotides, the CDR3 is TGTGCCAGTAGTAGACCGGGTGACAACTATGGCTACACCTTC.

The V gene is TRBV6-5, the J gene TRBJ2-4; D is uncertain. The V end lost 2 bases, the J end lost 0 bases, and 11 bases lay between the germline ends. The CDR3 covers 16 residues. Germline V gene lookup returns CDR1 MNHEY and CDR2 SVGAGI. The CDR3 DNA follows: TGTGCCAGCAGTTACAACAGAGCAGGAGCCAAAAACATTCAGTACTTC. It yields the protein CASSYNRAGAKNIQYF.